This passage covers 25 T cell receptor beta chains from one sample sequenced in a study of blood T cell repertoires in COVID-19. Data came from immunoSEQ multiplex PCR; TCRdb stores just in-frame clones and leaves some out. The repertoire consists of about 210,000 clones, with 84% occurring once and the leading ten covering 7.5% to 8%. The sample taken for sequencing was peripheral blood. Receptor source: a woman aged 45-59 years with active or convalescent COVID-19.

The CDR3 DNA reads TGTGCCAGCAGCGGAGAAATGAACACTGAAGCTTTCTTT. It is translated as CASSGEMNTEAFF. The chain joins TRBV6-4 to TRBJ1-1; no clear D. Trimming left V 6 bases short and J 0 bases short, with 8 bases between. The CDR3 totals 13 residues. Germline V gene lookup returns CDR1 MRHNA and CDR2 SNTAGT.

The chain employs TRBV10-2 and TRBJ2-3; 10 bases match TRBD1. J lost 5 bases, V lost 4 bases, and 3 bases had no gene match. Germline V CDR1 and CDR2: WSHSY, SAAADI. The CDR3 length is 14 residues. The CDR3 nucleotides read TGCGCCAGCAGTGGGACAGGGGGAGGAGATACGCAGTATTTT. This encodes CASSGTGGGDTQYF.

The V gene is TRBV5-1, the J gene TRBJ2-1, with D perhaps TRBD1 (5 bases). This CDR3 region has 15 residues. V was cut by 0 bases and J by 3 bases, with 10 bases left in between. CDR1 is SGHRS, CDR2 YFSETQ, per germline. The CDR3 loop reads CASSLGGSDYNEQFF. The CDR3 DNA reads as TGCGCCAGCAGCTTGGGGGGCAGTGACTACAATGAGCAGTTCTTC.

V is TRBV9 and J is TRBJ1-2; D is perhaps TRBD1 (5 bases). Trimming removed 0 bases from V and 4 bases from J, with 13 bases in between. This CDR3 spans 15 amino acids. Germline CDR1 reads SGDLS; CDR2 reads YYNGEE. The CDR3 nucleotides are TGTGCCAGCAGCGTAGAAGGGCCCCAGGGCTATGGCTACACCTTC. It encodes CASSVEGPQGYGYTF.

The rearrangement uses TRBV7-6 and TRBJ1-2, with no clear D. Germline CDR1 reads SGHVS; CDR2 reads FNYEAQ. The V end lost 2 bases, the J end lost 5 bases, and 12 bases lay between the germline ends. The CDR3 is 14 amino acids. Here the CDR3 reads CASSLSDGPYGYTF. The CDR3 nucleotides are TGTGCCAGCAGCTTAAGCGACGGTCCTTATGGCTACACCTTC.

This clone has only a few counts. This chain joins TRBV11-2 and TRBJ2-7; 12 bases line up with TRBD1. After removal of 5 bases from V and 7 bases from J, the junction contained 12 bases not matched to a gene. CDR3 length: 16 amino acids. Germline loops: CDR1 SGHAT, CDR2 FQNNGV. CDR3 in amino acids: CASSPRKGQGAGEQYF. The CDR3 nucleotides read TGTGCCAGCAGCCCAAGGAAGGGACAGGGGGCGGGGGAGCAGTACTTC. Using reference TRBV11-2 and TRBJ2-7 for the parts outside the CDR3, the full variable domain is EAGVAQSPRYKIIEKRQSVAFWCNPISGHATLYWYQQILGQGPKLLIQFQNNGVVDDSQLPKDRFSAERLKGVDSTLKIQPAKLEDSAVYLCASSPRKGQGAGEQYFGPGTRLTVT.

The gene calls are TRBV6-5 and TRBJ2-1, with 11 bases matching TRBD2. This CDR3 has 15 amino acids. With 5 bases clipped from V and 2 bases from J, the junction kept 2 bases outside the gene matches. Germline V gene lookup returns CDR1 MNHEY and CDR2 SVGAGI. The DNA of the CDR3 is TGTGCCAGCAGTATAGCGGGAGGGCCCTACAATGAGCAGTTCTTC. Residues: CASSIAGGPYNEQFF.

The chain combines TRBV3-1 (or the pseudogene TRBV3-2) with TRBJ1-5; 8 bases are shared with TRBD1. The CDR3 consists of 17 residues. CDR1 and CDR2 from the germline V gene are LGHDT and YNNKEL (reference sequence). J was trimmed by 9 bases and V by 9 bases; bases with no gene match: 22. In DNA, the CDR3 is TGTGCCAGGAAGGGGACAGGCCGACTCCCCCAAATATTGCCCCAGCATTTT. Translation gives CARKGTGRLPQILPQHF.

This clone was seen once. The rearrangement uses TRBV5-5 and TRBJ1-5; D is unresolved. The germline CDR1 and CDR2 sequences are SGHKS and YYEKEE (reference sequence). The V end was cut by 0 bases, the J end by 2 bases, with 9 bases between. This CDR3 is built from 15 residues. The CDR3 is CASSLEARGNQPQHF. The CDR3 DNA follows: TGTGCCAGCAGCTTGGAGGCCCGGGGCAATCAGCCCCAGCATTTT.

This clone was seen a few times. The chain links TRBV7-9 to TRBJ1-2, with D hard to call. Looked up from germline, CDR1 is SEHNR and CDR2 is FQNEAQ (reference sequence). This CDR3 comprises 15 residues. The V gene lost 1 base and the J gene lost 6 bases, with 15 bases spanning the gap. The CDR3 region has the DNA TGTGCCAGCAGCTTAGTGCTCCCCATCGGGGATGGCTACACCTTC. It is translated as CASSLVLPIGDGYTF.

The J gene is TRBJ1-1, the V gene TRBV4-1, with a possible D match to TRBD1 (5 bases). The length of the CDR3 is 12 residues. The V and J ends lost 1 base and 7 bases respectively, with 7 bases between them. Looked up from germline, CDR1 is MGHRA and CDR2 is YSYEKL. CDR3 sequence reads: CASSQGRGEAFF. In DNA, the CDR3 is TGCGCCAGCAGCCAAGGAAGGGGTGAAGCTTTCTTT.

This clone showed up just once. The chain couples TRBV16 to TRBJ2-3; 8 bases fit TRBD2. The V and J ends lost 11 bases and 0 bases, in that order; junction bases with no gene match: 7. The V gene's germline CDR1 is KGHSY and CDR2 FQNENV. This CDR3 is 14 amino acids long. The CDR3 loop is CASGAGVSTDTQYF. The DNA for the CDR3 is TGTGCCTCCGGAGCGGGGGTTAGCACAGATACGCAGTATTTT.

This clone was observed a single time. V gene TRBV28 combines with J gene TRBJ2-7, with D unresolved. V was clipped by 6 bases and J by 3 bases, with 9 bases between them. Germline CDR1 MDHEN, CDR2 SYDVKM. This CDR3 has 12 amino acids. Here the CDR3 reads CASSLRFYEQYF. CDR3 in DNA: TGTGCCAGCAGCCTCAGGTTCTACGAGCAGTACTTC.

The chain joins TRBV5-6 to TRBJ1-3; D remains unclear. Germline values: CDR1 SGHDT, CDR2 YYEEEE. The CDR3 runs to 12 residues. Trimming shortened V by 4 bases and J by 3 bases, and 5 bases separated the two germline ends. CDR3 sequence (DNA): TGTGCCAGCAGCCGGGATGGAAACACCATATATTTT. It specifies CASSRDGNTIYF.

In its sample, this clone was seen a few times. The chain employs TRBV18 and TRBJ1-1, with D possibly being TRBD1 (5 bases). CDR1 and CDR2 from the germline V gene are KGHSH and LQKENI. This CDR3 region has 16 residues. The V and J ends lost 3 bases and 1 base respectively, with 15 bases between them. The CDR3 sequence: CASSPLLGGGNTEAFF. The CDR3 coding sequence is TGTGCCAGCTCACCCTTGTTGGGGGGTGGGAACACTGAAGCTTTCTTT.

This chain uses TRBV5-1 with TRBJ2-2; possible D gene TRBD2, 6 bases. Germline assignment: CDR1 SGHRS and CDR2 YFSETQ. This CDR3 region has 14 residues. V was trimmed by 5 bases and J by 11 bases, leaving 19 bases between them. The CDR3 DNA follows: TGCGCCAGCAGGGACTATCTCCCTACAAATGAGCTGTTTTTT. It translates to CASRDYLPTNELFF.

The genes are TRBV19 and TRBJ1-4, with TRBD1 matching over 8 bases. Unmatched junction bases numbered 6, after V lost 5 bases and J lost 4 bases. CDR1 and CDR2 (germline): LNHDA, SQIVND (reference sequence). CDR3 length: 15 residues. Here the CDR3 reads CASSDPGQVNEKLFF. The CDR3 DNA reads as TGTGCCAGTAGTGATCCGGGACAGGTTAATGAAAAACTGTTTTTT. Variable domain in full (rest from reference TRBV19 and TRBJ1-4): DGGITQSPKYLFRKEGQNVTLSCEQNLNHDAMYWYRQDPGQGLRLIYYSQIVNDFQKGDIAEGYSVSREKKESFPLTVTSAQKNPTAFYLCASSDPGQVNEKLFFGSGTQLSVL.

The chain links TRBV19 to TRBJ1-2; the match to TRBD1 covers 8 bases. CDR3 length: 16 residues. V was pared by 10 bases and J by 8 bases, with 21 bases of the junction left unmatched. Germline V lookup: CDR1 LNHDA, CDR2 SQIVND (reference sequence). The CDR3 reads CATRGQGASSEGGYTF. The CDR3, as DNA: TGTGCCACCCGTGGACAGGGTGCTTCCTCTGAGGGGGGCTACACCTTC. The full variable domain, its missing parts supplied by reference TRBV19 and TRBJ1-2, is DGGITQSPKYLFRKEGQNVTLSCEQNLNHDAMYWYRQDPGQGLRLIYYSQIVNDFQKGDIAEGYSVSREKKESFPLTVTSAQKNPTAFYLCATRGQGASSEGGYTFGSGTRLTVV.

This chain joins TRBV6-4 and TRBJ2-1; D may be TRBD2 (6 bases). CDR3 size: 16 residues. CDR1 MRHNA and CDR2 SNTAGT come from the germline V gene. The ends were cut back, 6 bases at V and 2 bases at J, with 17 bases in the middle. The chain's CDR3 is CASSLEPGSPYNEQFF. In DNA, the CDR3 is TGTGCCAGCAGCCTGGAACCCGGGAGTCCCTACAATGAGCAGTTCTTC.

This clone was counted a single time. The CDR3 sequence is CASTTRGNTGELFF. CDR3 DNA sequence: TGTGCCAGCACCACGCGGGGGAACACCGGGGAGCTGTTTTTT. The rearrangement uses TRBV3-1 (or the pseudogene TRBV3-2) and TRBJ2-2, with D perhaps matching TRBD2 (6 bases). This CDR3 region has 14 residues. V was shortened by 7 bases and J by 1 base, with 10 bases between the two germline ends. The germline CDR1 and CDR2 sequences are LGHDT and YNNKEL (reference sequence).

The rearrangement links TRBV7-3 to TRBJ2-1; 7 nucleotides match TRBD2. Germline V gene data show CDR1 as SGHTA and CDR2 as FQGTGA. The CDR3 loop spans 15 amino acids. V dropped 5 bases and J dropped 4; count of bases not matched to a gene: 8. CDR3 sequence reads: CASSLGRAGYNEQFF. The CDR3 DNA follows: TGTGCCAGCAGCCTTGGGCGAGCGGGGTACAATGAGCAGTTCTTC.

The chain employs TRBV6-2 or TRBV6-3 and TRBJ1-5; D might be TRBD1 (6 bases). The CDR3 covers 14 residues. Germline loops: CDR1 MNHEY, CDR2 SVGEGT. V was shortened by 3 bases and J by 4 bases, with 10 bases between the two germline ends. In DNA form, the CDR3 reads TGTGCCAGCAGTTATGGACAGAAAAATCAGCCCCAGCATTTT. Protein product: CASSYGQKNQPQHF.

The CDR3: CASSLRTGESSYNEQFF. In DNA, the CDR3 is TGTGCCAGCAGCCTAAGAACAGGGGAGAGCTCCTACAATGAGCAGTTCTTC. The chain couples TRBV11-2 to TRBJ2-1; 7 nucleotides line up with TRBD1. The CDR3 spans 17 residues. The ends lost 5 bases at V and 0 bases at J; junction bases unmatched: 10. Germline V gene data show CDR1 as SGHAT and CDR2 as FQNNGV.

The CDR3 spells CASSSGGQTMDAQYF. CDR3 DNA: TGTGCCAGCAGCTCAGGGGGACAGACGATGGATGCGCAGTACTTC. The rearrangement uses TRBV7-9 and TRBJ2-7; 7 nucleotides agree with TRBD1. The CDR3 consists of 15 residues. V shed 4 bases and J 9 bases; nucleotides not matched to a gene: 15. Germline CDR1 is SEHNR and CDR2 is FQNEAQ (reference sequence).

The V and J genes are TRBV6-5 and TRBJ2-7, with D perhaps matching TRBD2 (5 bases). Germline lookup yields CDR1 MNHEY and CDR2 SVGAGI. The CDR3 has 13 amino acids. V was trimmed by 4 bases and J by 6 bases, leaving 13 bases between them. CDR3 loop: CASSLTAAGEQYF. The CDR3 bases are TGTGCCAGCAGTTTAACAGCGGCTGGCGAGCAGTACTTC.